The sequence of this TCR beta chain was determined in a study of human T cells and chemical hapten exposure. Study-wide findings and caveats: With regard to DPC sensitization, TCRs above 1 in 1000 frequency did not change.

Sample time point: pre-sensitization, week 0. Sample treatment: therapeutic diphenylcyclopropenone sensitization with weekly scalp DPC. As regards this clonotype: No antigen is known for it.

TCRdb re-derived calls from the RACE reads in MiXCR, one entry per CDR3 protein. This sample yields some 300,000 distinct CDR3 sequences, of which 4.5% to 7% are seen a single time; approximately 8.2% belongs to the top ten. This TCR derives from a woman under 30 with alopecia areata. Some clones in this sample may be carry-over from other donors' samples. The sequencing here drew on whole blood, taken in connection with sensitization to the hapten diphenylcyclopropenone (DPC).

Written as DNA, the CDR3 is TGTGCCAGCAGCCCGGACAGAAACCGGGAGCAGTTCTTC. Translation: CASSPDRNREQFF. The chain employs TRBV7-8 and TRBJ2-1, with D tentatively TRBD1 (6 bases). The V gene's germline CDR1 is SGHVS and CDR2 FQNEAQ. The V gene lost 5 bases and the J gene lost 10 bases, with 15 bases spanning the gap. The CDR3 is 13 residues long.